Given below is one TCR beta chain in context. This specimen includes other DNA sequences encoding the same CDR3. This sample stems from a study of blood T cell repertoires in COVID-19. Study in general: Samples came from the United States, Italy and Spain, spanning acute and convalescent COVID-19. T cells, B-cell-depleted T cells, or PBMCs provided the cDNA or gDNA that served as material.

Germline V gene lookup returns CDR1 MNHEY and CDR2 SMNVEV (reference sequence). The CDR3 contains 17 residues. After removal of 1 base from V and 1 base from J, the junction contained 6 bases not matched to a gene. The repertoire was sequenced with immunoSEQ multiplex PCR; TCRdb's copy has only in-frame clones and lacks some. Of roughly 130,000 clones in the sample, about 80% were seen once. This chain joins TRBV27 and TRBJ1-5, with 8 bases lining up with TRBD1. The sequenced sample was PBMCs or T cells enriched from blood (not recorded which). This TCR derives from a man between 45 and 60 years old who had recovered from COVID-19. CDR3 amino acids: CASSLYPPGGSNQPQHF. The CDR3 DNA is TGTGCCAGCAGTTTATACCCCCCAGGGGGCAGCAATCAGCCCCAGCATTTT.